The present entry profiles one T cell receptor (beta chain) with its context. From germline, CDR1 is SEHNR and CDR2 FQNEAQ (reference sequence). This CDR3 comprises 16 residues. Trimming removed 1 base from V and 3 bases from J, with 10 bases in between. This specimen belongs to a study of human CD4 T cells and Enterobacteriaceae. All CD4+ cells other than CD45RA+CCR7+CD95- naive cells were sorted as memory, over 95% pure. CD8+, CD14+, CD16+, CD56+, CD19+ and CD25-bright cells were excluded before sorting. Clones were sequenced by immunoSEQ multiplex PCR, and TCRdb holds only the in-frame ones, with some missing. The sample lists approximately 26,000 clones, 80% to 90% occurring once.

The sequenced material came from memory CD4+ T cells from blood. V is TRBV7-9 and J is TRBJ1-6, with a possible D match to TRBD1 (5 bases). The TCR originated in a human donor in good health. The CDR3 region is CASSLGAGFYNSPLHF. CDR3 nucleotides: TGTGCCAGCAGCTTAGGAGCAGGGTTCTATAATTCACCCCTCCACTTT.